This T cell receptor (beta chain) was sequenced during a study of beta chain features in type 1 diabetes. Findings and limits, study-wide: In all four CD4+ subsets, TCRB CDR3 length was significantly, moderately reduced in type 1 diabetes. When VDJ junctions were examined, type 1 diabetes patients showed fewer insertions and more deletions.

This clone was picked up a small number of times. The antigen is not known. Investigators reverse transcribed all isolated RNA, so they sequenced expressed TCRB transcripts. Sequencing used immunoSEQ multiplex PCR; TCRdb keeps in-frame clones, though not all of them. The sample lists roughly 290,000 clones, over 14% seen once, with less than 0.02% in the top ten. Germline CDR1 SNHLY, CDR2 FYNNEI. The CDR3 covers 14 residues. V was cut by 4 bases and J by 1 base, with 10 bases left in between. Sample: naive CD4+ T cells from blood. This TCR was sampled from a man aged 18 to 30 with type 1 diabetes. This sequence joins TRBV2 and TRBJ1-1, with D hard to call. The CDR3 nucleotides read TGTGCCAGCAGTGTGCGTCGTTCGAACACTGAAGCTTTCTTT. Amino acids: CASSVRRSNTEAFF.